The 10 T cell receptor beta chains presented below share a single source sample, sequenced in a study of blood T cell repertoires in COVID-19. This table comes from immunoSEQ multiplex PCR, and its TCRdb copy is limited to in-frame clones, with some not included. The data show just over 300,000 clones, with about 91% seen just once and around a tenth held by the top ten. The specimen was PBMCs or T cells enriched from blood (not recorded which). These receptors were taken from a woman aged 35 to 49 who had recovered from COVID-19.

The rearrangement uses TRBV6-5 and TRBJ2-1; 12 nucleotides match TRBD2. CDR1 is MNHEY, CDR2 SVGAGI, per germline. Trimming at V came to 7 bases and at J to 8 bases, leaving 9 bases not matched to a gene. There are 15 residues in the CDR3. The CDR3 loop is CASTQTSGSGYEQFF. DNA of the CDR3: TGTGCCAGCACCCAGACTAGCGGGAGTGGGTATGAGCAGTTCTTC.

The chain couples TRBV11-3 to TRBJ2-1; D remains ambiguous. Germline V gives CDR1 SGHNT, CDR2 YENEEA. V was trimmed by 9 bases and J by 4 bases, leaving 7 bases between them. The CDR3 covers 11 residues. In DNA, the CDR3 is TGTGCCAGTGCTAGGTACAATGAGCAGTTCTTC. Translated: CASARYNEQFF.

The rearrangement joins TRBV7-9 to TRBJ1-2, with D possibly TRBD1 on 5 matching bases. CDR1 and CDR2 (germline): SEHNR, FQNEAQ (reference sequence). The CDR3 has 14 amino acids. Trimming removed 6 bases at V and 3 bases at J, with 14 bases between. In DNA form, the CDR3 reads TGTGCCAGCAGTCATTTACAGGCCTACTATGGCTACACCTTC. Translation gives CASSHLQAYYGYTF.

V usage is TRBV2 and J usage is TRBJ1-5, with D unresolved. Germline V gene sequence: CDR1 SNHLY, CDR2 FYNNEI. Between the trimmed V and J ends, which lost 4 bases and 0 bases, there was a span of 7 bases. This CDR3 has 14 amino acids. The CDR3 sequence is CASSVAYSNQPQHF. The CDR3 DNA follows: TGTGCCAGCAGTGTAGCTTATAGCAATCAGCCCCAGCATTTT.

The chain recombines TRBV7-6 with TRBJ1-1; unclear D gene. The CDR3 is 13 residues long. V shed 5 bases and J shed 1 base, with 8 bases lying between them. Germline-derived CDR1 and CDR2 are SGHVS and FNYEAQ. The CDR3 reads CASSLQENTEAFF. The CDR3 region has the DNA TGTGCCAGCAGCCTCCAGGAGAACACTGAAGCTTTCTTT.

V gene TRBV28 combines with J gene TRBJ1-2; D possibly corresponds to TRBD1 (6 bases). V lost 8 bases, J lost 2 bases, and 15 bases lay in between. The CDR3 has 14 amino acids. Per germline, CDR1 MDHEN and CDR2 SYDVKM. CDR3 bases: TGTGCCAGCGGCTCGGGACACCTCAACTATGGCTACACCTTC. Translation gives CASGSGHLNYGYTF.

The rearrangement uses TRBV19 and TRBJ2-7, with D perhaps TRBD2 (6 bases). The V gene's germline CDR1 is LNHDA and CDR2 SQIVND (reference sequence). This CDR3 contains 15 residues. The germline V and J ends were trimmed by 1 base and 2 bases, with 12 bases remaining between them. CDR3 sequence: CASSIGQAGTYEQYF. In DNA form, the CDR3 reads TGTGCCAGTAGTATAGGCCAGGCGGGAACCTACGAGCAGTACTTC.

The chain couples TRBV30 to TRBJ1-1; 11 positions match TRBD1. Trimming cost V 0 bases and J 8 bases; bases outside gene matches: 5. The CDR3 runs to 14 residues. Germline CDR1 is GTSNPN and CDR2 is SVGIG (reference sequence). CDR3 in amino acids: CAWSVGQGDLEAFF. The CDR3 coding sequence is TGTGCCTGGAGTGTGGGACAGGGGGATTTGGAAGCTTTCTTT.

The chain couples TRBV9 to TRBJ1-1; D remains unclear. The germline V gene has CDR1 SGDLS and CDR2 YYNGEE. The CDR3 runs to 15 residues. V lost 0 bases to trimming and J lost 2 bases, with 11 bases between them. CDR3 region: CASSVEGGVNTEAFF. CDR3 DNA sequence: TGTGCCAGCAGCGTAGAGGGAGGAGTTAACACTGAAGCTTTCTTT.

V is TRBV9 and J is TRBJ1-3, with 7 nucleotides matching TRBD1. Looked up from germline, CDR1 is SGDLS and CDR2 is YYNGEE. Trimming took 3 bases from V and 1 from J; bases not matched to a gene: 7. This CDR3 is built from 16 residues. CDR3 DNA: TGTGCCAGCAGCGCTCCGACAGGGCCGTCTGGAAACACCATATATTTT. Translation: CASSAPTGPSGNTIYF.